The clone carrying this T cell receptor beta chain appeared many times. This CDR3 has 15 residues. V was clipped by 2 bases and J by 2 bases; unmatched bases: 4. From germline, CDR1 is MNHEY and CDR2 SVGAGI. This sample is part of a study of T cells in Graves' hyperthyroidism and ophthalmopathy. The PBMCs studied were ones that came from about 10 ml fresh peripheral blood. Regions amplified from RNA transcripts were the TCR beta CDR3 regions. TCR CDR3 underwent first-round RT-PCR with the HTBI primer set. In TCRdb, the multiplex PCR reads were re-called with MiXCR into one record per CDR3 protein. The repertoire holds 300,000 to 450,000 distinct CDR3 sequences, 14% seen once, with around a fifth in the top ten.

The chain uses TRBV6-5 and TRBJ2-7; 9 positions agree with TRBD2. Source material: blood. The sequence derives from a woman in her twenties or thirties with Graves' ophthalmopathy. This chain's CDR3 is CASSYGGGEAYEQYF. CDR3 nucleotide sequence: TGTGCCAGCAGTTACGGCGGGGGGGAAGCCTACGAGCAGTACTTC.